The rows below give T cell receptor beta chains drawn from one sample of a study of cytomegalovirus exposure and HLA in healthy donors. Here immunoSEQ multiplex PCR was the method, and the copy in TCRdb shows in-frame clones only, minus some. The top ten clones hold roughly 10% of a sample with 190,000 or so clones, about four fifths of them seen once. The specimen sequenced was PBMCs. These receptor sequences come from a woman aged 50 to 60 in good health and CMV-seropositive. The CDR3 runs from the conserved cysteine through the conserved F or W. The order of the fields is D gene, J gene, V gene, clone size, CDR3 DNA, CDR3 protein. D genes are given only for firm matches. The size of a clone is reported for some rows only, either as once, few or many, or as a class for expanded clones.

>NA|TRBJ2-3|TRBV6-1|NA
TGTGCCAGCAGTTATTCCGGGGTGGCAGATACGCAGTATTTT
CASSYSGVADTQYF
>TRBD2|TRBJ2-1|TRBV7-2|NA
TGTGCCAGCAGAAGACTAGCGGGGGGACACAATGAGCAGTTCTTC
CASRRLAGGHNEQFF
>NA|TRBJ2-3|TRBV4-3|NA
TGCGCCAGCAGCCAGCGGAGCACTAGCACAGATACGCAGTATTTT
CASSQRSTSTDTQYF
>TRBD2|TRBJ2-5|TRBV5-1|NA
TGCGCCAGCAGCTCGCCTAGCGGGGGCCACCTGGTGGAGACCCAGTACTTC
CASSSPSGGHLVETQYF
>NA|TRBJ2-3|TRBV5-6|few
TGTGCCAGCAGCCAGTTCAGAAAATCTAGCACAGATACGCAGTATTTT
CASSQFRKSSTDTQYF
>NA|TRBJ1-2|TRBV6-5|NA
TGTGCCAGCAGTTACCGAAGGGCAAGAGAGGGGGATGGCTACACCTTC
CASSYRRAREGDGYTF
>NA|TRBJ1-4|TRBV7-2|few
TGTGCCAGCAGCTTAGACCTAAAAGGGGGTAACGAAAAACTGTTTTTT
CASSLDLKGGNEKLFF
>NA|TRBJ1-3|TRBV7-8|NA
TGTGCCAGCAGCCCCGGACAGTTCGGAAGCTCTGGAAACACCATATATTTT
CASSPGQFGSSGNTIYF
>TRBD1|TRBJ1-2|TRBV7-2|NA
TGTGCCAGCAGCTTCTCGGGACAGTATGGCTACACCTTC
CASSFSGQYGYTF
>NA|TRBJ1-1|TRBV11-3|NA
TGTGCCAGCAGCAGTACAAGGAACACTGAAGCTTTCTTT
CASSSTRNTEAFF
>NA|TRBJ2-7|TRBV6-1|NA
TGTGCCAGTGCGGTTTTTTACGAGCAGTACTTC
CASAVFYEQYF
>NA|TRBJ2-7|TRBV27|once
TGTGCCAGCAGAGGTTACAGTGCTTTATCCCACGAGCAGTACTTC
CASRGYSALSHEQYF
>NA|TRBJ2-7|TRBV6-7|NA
TGTGCCAGTTGGGGGGGGCCTGTCTTCGAGCAGTACTTC
CASWGGPVFEQYF
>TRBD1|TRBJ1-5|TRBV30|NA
TGTGCCTGGAGTGTTGGACAGGGAGAGCCCCAGCATTTT
CAWSVGQGEPQHF
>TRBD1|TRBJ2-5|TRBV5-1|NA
TGCGCCAGCAGCCGAGGGGACAGCTTACAAGAGACCCAGTACTTC
CASSRGDSLQETQYF
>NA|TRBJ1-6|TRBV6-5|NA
TGTGCCAGCAGTTACGACGGGGGCTCCTATAATTCACCCCTCCACTTT
CASSYDGGSYNSPLHF
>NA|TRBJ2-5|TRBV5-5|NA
TGCGCCAGCAGCCAAGCCTTATCGGGGGGCGGCAGGGGAGAGACCCAGTACTTC
CASSQALSGGGRGETQYF
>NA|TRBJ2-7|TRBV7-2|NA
TGTGCCAGCAGCTTAGCCAGGACAACCTACGAGCAGTACTTC
CASSLARTTYEQYF
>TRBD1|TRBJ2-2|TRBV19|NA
TGTGTGGTTACCGGGACAGAAATCAACACCGGGGAGCTGTTTTTT
CVVTGTEINTGELFF
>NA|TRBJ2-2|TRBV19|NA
TGTGCCACTCCACGCCCCGGGGGAAACACCGGGGAGCTGTTTTTT
CATPRPGGNTGELFF
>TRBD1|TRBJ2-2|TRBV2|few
TGTGCCAGCAGCCTCCGGGACAGGGCTGTCGGGGAGCTGTTTTTT
CASSLRDRAVGELFF
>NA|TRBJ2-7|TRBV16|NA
TGTGCCAGCAGCCTGGAGTTGGCCTACGAGCAGTACTTC
CASSLELAYEQYF
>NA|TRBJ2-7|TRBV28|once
TGTGCCAGCAGTCGTTACGAGCAGTACTTC
CASSRYEQYF
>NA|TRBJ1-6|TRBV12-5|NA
TGTGCTAGTGGTTTGTCCCGGGGGGCAGGCTTGGCCCTCCACTTT
CASGLSRGAGLALHF
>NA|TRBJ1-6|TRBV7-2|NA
TGTGCCAGCAGCTTAGTCCCCACAGGACATTCACCCCTCCACTTT
CASSLVPTGHSPLHF
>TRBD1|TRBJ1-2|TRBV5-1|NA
TGCGCCAGCAGCCCGACAGGGGGGGATGGCTACACCTTC
CASSPTGGDGYTF
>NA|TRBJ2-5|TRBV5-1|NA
TGCGCCAGCAGCTTGGGACTACAAGAGACCCAGTACTTC
CASSLGLQETQYF
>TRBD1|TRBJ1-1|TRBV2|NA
TGTGCCAGCAGGCTTAGGACAGGGACGACCACTGAAGCTTTCTTT
CASRLRTGTTTEAFF
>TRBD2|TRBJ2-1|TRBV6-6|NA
TGTGCCAGCACCCTGGGGGGGGTTCAAAATGAGCAGTTCTTC
CASTLGGVQNEQFF
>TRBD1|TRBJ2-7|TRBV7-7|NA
TGTGCCAGCTTACAGGGGAACTCCCAGGAGCAGTACTTC
CASLQGNSQEQYF
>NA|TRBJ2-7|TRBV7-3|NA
TGTGCCAGCGGCTCCGGGCCAGGGGACTACGAGCAGTACTTC
CASGSGPGDYEQYF
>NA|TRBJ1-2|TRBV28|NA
TGTGCCAGCGGGCAAACACCTAACTATGGCTACACCTTC
CASGQTPNYGYTF
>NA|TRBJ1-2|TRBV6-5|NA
TGTGCCAGCAGAAACCCGCGGGGGAGTGACTATGGCTACACCTTC
CASRNPRGSDYGYTF
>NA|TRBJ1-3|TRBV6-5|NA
TGTGCCAGCAGTTACTCCCTCAGGGGAAACACCATATATTTT
CASSYSLRGNTIYF
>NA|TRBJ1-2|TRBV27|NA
TGTGCCAGCAGTTTTACAGGCAACTATGGCTACACCTTC
CASSFTGNYGYTF
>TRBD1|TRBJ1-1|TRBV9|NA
TGTGCCAGCAGCCACTTTGGGACAGGGAACACTGAAGCTTTCTTT
CASSHFGTGNTEAFF
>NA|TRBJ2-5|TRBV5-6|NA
TGTGCCAGCAGCTCGGGGGTACAGACCCAGTACTTC
CASSSGVQTQYF
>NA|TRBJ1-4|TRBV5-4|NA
TGTGCCAGCAGCTTGGCTTCTAATGAAAAACTGTTTTTT
CASSLASNEKLFF
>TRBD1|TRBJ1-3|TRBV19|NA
TGTGCCAGCAGTGGGACAGGGGCCACTTTCTCTGGAAACACCATATATTTT
CASSGTGATFSGNTIYF
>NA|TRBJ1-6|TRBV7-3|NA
TGTGCCAGCAGCTTAAGACAGACCAATTCACCCCTCCACTTT
CASSLRQTNSPLHF
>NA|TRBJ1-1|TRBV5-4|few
TGTGCCAGCAGCTTGGTACAGGGAGTGATTACTGAAGCTTTCTTT
CASSLVQGVITEAFF
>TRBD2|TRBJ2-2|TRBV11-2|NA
TGTGCCAGCAGCTCCCAGACCGGGACGGGGGGCACCGGGGAGCTGTTTTTT
CASSSQTGTGGTGELFF
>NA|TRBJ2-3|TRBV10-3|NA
TGTGCCACCAGCAGCCGGAGCGGCAGGACCCTTAGCACAGATACGCAGTATTTT
CATSSRSGRTLSTDTQYF
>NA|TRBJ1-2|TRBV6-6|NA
TGTGCCAGCAATACGGGACGGGGGACTGAACGCACCTTC
CASNTGRGTERTF
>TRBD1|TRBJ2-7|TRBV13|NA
TGTGCCAGCAGCTTACGAGGGGGCGCAAGTCGTCGGTACTTC
CASSLRGGASRRYF
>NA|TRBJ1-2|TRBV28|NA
TGTGCCAGCAGTTTGAGGCAGGGGTTTTATGGCTACACCTTC
CASSLRQGFYGYTF
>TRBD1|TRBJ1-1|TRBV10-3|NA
TGTGCCATCACCGACAGGGCGAACACTGAAGCTTTCTTT
CAITDRANTEAFF
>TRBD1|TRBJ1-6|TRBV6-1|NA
TGTGCCAGCAGTGGGGACAGGGGGCGCGTATCCTATAATTCACCCCTCCACTTT
CASSGDRGRVSYNSPLHF
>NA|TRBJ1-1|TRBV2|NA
TGTGCCAGCAGTCGAACACGGGGAGATGAAGCTTTCTTT
CASSRTRGDEAFF
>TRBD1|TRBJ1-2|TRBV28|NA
TGTGCCAGCAGTGGACAGGGGGCGGAAAACTATGGCTACACCTTC
CASSGQGAENYGYTF
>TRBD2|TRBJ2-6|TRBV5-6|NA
TGTGCCAGCAGGTTAGCGGGGGCCACCTCTGGGGCCAACGTCCTGACTTTC
CASRLAGATSGANVLTF